The next 18 T cell receptor beta chains were all read from a single sample in a study of vaccination and CD4 T cells after COVID-19. Sequenced with the Oncomine TCR Beta short-read assay was DNA taken from cultured CD4+ T cells. Using its own MiXCR run on the PCR reads, TCRdb lists one record per CDR3 protein. Of around 19,000 distinct CDR3 sequences detected, approximately 57% appear once; the ten largest clones hold more than 8.5%. Treatment in this sample: roughly ten-day PBMC culture with coronavirus spike peptide pools or control peptides (ViraFEST assay). Their cognate antigens are unknown. The material was CD4+ T cells from blood, cultured in vitro, obtained after SARS-CoV-2 vaccination. Every receptor here comes from a human donor who had recovered from COVID-19.

The chain couples TRBV6-2 or TRBV6-3 to TRBJ1-5, with no clear D. Per germline, CDR1 MNHEY and CDR2 SVGEGT. V shed 6 bases and J shed 0 bases, with 9 bases lying between them. The length of the CDR3 is 14 residues. DNA of the CDR3: TGTGCCAGCAGAAACGACAATAGCAATCAGCCCCAGCATTTT. It is translated as CASRNDNSNQPQHF.

The chain carries TRBV6-5 and TRBJ1-1; D is perhaps TRBD1 (5 bases). The germline V gene encodes CDR1 MNHEY and CDR2 SVGAGI. The CDR3 loop spans 13 amino acids. Deletions cut 2 bases from V and 1 base from J, with 5 bases between. The CDR3 loop is CASSYGQNTEAFF. In DNA form, the CDR3 reads TGTGCCAGCAGTTACGGACAGAACACTGAAGCTTTCTTT.

This clonotype was detected a few times. The CDR3 sequence: CASTPRGGTNTEAFF. CDR3 sequence (DNA): TGTGCCAGCACCCCACGGGGAGGGACGAACACTGAAGCTTTCTTT. The chain is built from TRBV27 and TRBJ1-1, with D perhaps matching TRBD1 (5 bases). Germline V gene data show CDR1 as MNHEY and CDR2 as SMNVEV (reference sequence). The CDR3 covers 15 residues. The V and J ends lost 7 bases and 1 base respectively, with 16 bases between them.

This clonotype was observed a few times. The CDR3 protein is CASSALRVENSPLHF. As DNA, the CDR3 is TGTGCCAGCAGTGCTCTGAGGGTGGAAAATTCACCCCTCCACTTT. The V gene is TRBV6-1, the J gene TRBJ1-6, with D uncertain. CDR3 length: 15 amino acids. The germline CDR1 and CDR2 sequences are MNHNS and SASEGT. V was pared by 4 bases and J by 7 bases, with 14 bases between.

This clonotype was counted a few times. The chain joins TRBV27 to TRBJ1-1; D may be TRBD1 (5 bases). CDR1 and CDR2 (germline): MNHEY, SMNVEV (reference sequence). Trimming pared 0 bases from V and 3 bases from J, leaving 14 bases between. This CDR3 is 16 amino acids long. This CDR3 reads CASSLSMGGAYTEAFF. DNA for the CDR3: TGTGCCAGCAGTTTATCGATGGGTGGGGCCTACACTGAAGCTTTCTTT.

The genes are TRBV7-9 and TRBJ2-2, with 7 positions matching TRBD1. CDR1 SEHNR and CDR2 FQNEAQ come from the germline V gene (reference sequence). The CDR3 spans 16 residues. J lost 3 bases, V lost 1 base, and 5 bases had no gene match. The CDR3, as DNA: TGTGCCAGCAGCTTAGAGACAGGGCTGTACACCGGGGAGCTGTTTTTT. As protein: CASSLETGLYTGELFF. The variable domain in full, with the rest retrieved from reference TRBV7-9 and TRBJ2-2, is DTGVSQNPRHKITKRGQNVTFRCDPISEHNRLYWYRQTLGQGPEFLTYFQNEAQLEKSRLLSDRFSAERPKGSFSTLEIQRTEQGDSAMYLCASSLETGLYTGELFFGEGSRLTVL.

J is TRBJ2-5 and V is TRBV19, with D unclear. The CDR3 spans 15 residues. With 6 bases removed from V and 3 bases from J, the gap between germline ends came to 17 bases. The germline V gene has CDR1 LNHDA and CDR2 SQIVND (reference sequence). DNA of the CDR3: TGTGCCAGTAGCAAAGTGGGTAACCAAAAAGAGACCCAGTACTTC. Its protein product is CASSKVGNQKETQYF.

This chain links TRBV20-1 with TRBJ1-5, with D uncertain. Trimming pared 6 bases from V and 2 bases from J, leaving 17 bases between. This CDR3 has 15 residues. The V gene's germline CDR1 is DFQATT and CDR2 SNEGSKA (reference sequence). CDR3 bases: TGCAGTGCCTCCCCCAACCCTGGAGGCAATCAGCCCCAGCATTTT. Protein product: CSASPNPGGNQPQHF.

This clonotype was seen a few times. This sequence joins TRBV5-1 and TRBJ1-2; 9 bases line up with TRBD1. The CDR3 extends over 14 amino acids. Germline values: CDR1 SGHRS, CDR2 YFSETQ. With V trimmed by 3 bases and J by 7 bases, 7 bases remained unmatched. CDR3 sequence: CASSWQGQGVGYTF. CDR3 coding DNA: TGCGCCAGCAGCTGGCAGGGACAGGGAGTTGGCTACACCTTC.

This clonotype occurred a few times. The V and J genes are TRBV7-2 and TRBJ1-5; D unclear. The CDR3 contains 16 residues. Trimming removed 5 bases at V and 0 bases at J, with 14 bases between. Germline loops: CDR1 SGHTA, CDR2 FQGNSA. The CDR3 DNA reads TGTGCCAGCAGCCTTGGGTCAGCTTATAGCAATCAGCCCCAGCATTTT. Amino acids: CASSLGSAYSNQPQHF.

The genes are TRBV7-2 and TRBJ2-1, with TRBD2 identical over 8 bases. In germline, CDR1 is SGHTA, CDR2 FQGNSA. The J segment lost 7 bases and the V segment lost 5 bases, leaving 7 bases of the junction unmatched. The CDR3 runs to 14 residues. In DNA form, the CDR3 reads TGTGCCAGCAGCACCAGCGGGAGAAGAAATGAGCAGTTCTTC. Its translation: CASSTSGRRNEQFF. Filled out from reference TRBV7-2 and TRBJ2-1, the complete variable domain reads GAGVSQSPSNKVTEKGKDVELRCDPISGHTALYWYRQSLGQGLEFLIYFQGNSAPDKSGLPSDRFSAERTGGSVSTLTIQRTQQEDSAVYLCASSTSGRRNEQFFGPGTRLTVL.

The chain combines TRBV20-1 with TRBJ1-1; D remains unclear. The V end lost 3 bases, the J end lost 4 bases, and 9 bases lay between the germline ends. This CDR3 spans 12 amino acids. In germline, CDR1 is DFQATT, CDR2 SNEGSKA (reference sequence). This CDR3 is CSARREATEAFF. As DNA, the CDR3 is TGCAGTGCTAGGAGGGAGGCCACTGAAGCTTTCTTT.

The chain uses TRBV4-1 and TRBJ1-5, with 7 bases that match TRBD1. With 0 bases clipped from V and 7 bases from J, the junction kept 6 bases outside the gene matches. Per the germline V gene, CDR1 is MGHRA and CDR2 is YSYEKL. This CDR3 spans 15 amino acids. This chain's CDR3 is CASSQDPTGEQPQHF. The CDR3, as DNA: TGCGCCAGCAGCCAAGACCCAACAGGGGAACAGCCCCAGCATTTT.

The table lists this clonotype with a count of one. This rearrangement joins TRBV7-6 to TRBJ1-2, with TRBD1 matching over 8 bases. The CDR3 covers 16 residues. Germline assignment: CDR1 SGHVS and CDR2 FNYEAQ. Trimming removed 5 bases from V and 4 bases from J; junction bases left unmatched: 12. CDR3 DNA: TGTGCCAGCAGCCCACTGGAACAGGGGGGGAGCTATGGCTACACCTTC. Encoded protein: CASSPLEQGGSYGYTF.

The chain links TRBV5-5 to TRBJ1-3, with D unresolved. V lost 0 bases and J 0 bases, leaving 10 bases between the germline ends. Germline CDR1 is SGHKS and CDR2 is YYEKEE (reference sequence). The CDR3 is made up of 16 amino acids. The CDR3 reads CASSLGHLSSGNTIYF. For the CDR3, the DNA is TGTGCCAGCAGCTTGGGACACCTGAGCTCTGGAAACACCATATATTTT.

V and J are TRBV20-1 and TRBJ2-2; 8 nucleotides match TRBD1. The CDR3 loop spans 16 amino acids. V was clipped by 5 bases and J by 2 bases; unmatched bases: 10. The germline gives CDR1 DFQATT, CDR2 SNEGSKA (reference sequence). The CDR3 loop is CSAPADRGPNTGELFF. Here the CDR3 DNA reads TGCAGTGCTCCAGCTGACAGGGGCCCTAACACCGGGGAGCTGTTTTTT.

The V gene is TRBV11-2, the J gene TRBJ2-3; TRBD1 is a possible D gene (5 bases). CDR1 and CDR2 from the germline V gene are SGHAT and FQNNGV. Trimming took off 2 bases at V and 6 bases at J, with 21 bases between the two ends. The CDR3 has 17 amino acids. CDR3 sequence (DNA): TGTGCCAGCAGCTTATCAATTGCGCGCGTGGGGCGGGATACGCAGTATTTT. It codes for CASSLSIARVGRDTQYF.

The chain combines TRBV9 with TRBJ2-1, with D perhaps TRBD2 (6 bases). CDR1 is SGDLS, CDR2 YYNGEE, per germline. The CDR3 length is 16 residues. V was pared by 2 bases and J by 2 bases, with 14 bases between. The chain's CDR3 is CASSVGGTWTYNEQFF. Written as DNA, the CDR3 is TGTGCCAGCAGCGTGGGCGGGACCTGGACCTACAATGAGCAGTTCTTC.